A selection of T cell receptor beta chains follows, all from one sample in a study of T-cell memory formation after mild COVID-19. TCRdb re-analysed the 5' RACE reads in MiXCR, keeping a single row per CDR3 protein. The repertoire has 350,000 to 450,000 distinct CDR3 sequences, 20% of them found once; the top ten carry around 9.2%. Material for sequencing was PBMCs or a T cell subset sorted from them (not recorded which). These receptors were taken from an adult woman who had mild COVID-19 (a few samples of this study predate the infection). Cell type and time point are not known. Each CDR3 is given with its conserved first and last residue. Fields, in order: D gene, V gene, clone size, J gene, CDR3 DNA, CDR3 protein. D genes are given only for firm matches. The size entry is marked missing in some rows and otherwise reads once, few, many or a size class.

d_gene: TRBD2
v_gene: TRBV2
abundance: .
j_gene: TRBJ2-3
CDR3nt: TGTGCCAGCAGTGAAGGGACTAGTTCAGATACGCAGTATTTT
CDR3aa: CASSEGTSSDTQYF

d_gene: TRBD1
v_gene: TRBV4-1
abundance: .
j_gene: TRBJ2-7
CDR3nt: TGCGCCAGCAGCCAAGAGATGCAAGGGGGCTACTACGAGCAGTACTTC
CDR3aa: CASSQEMQGGYYEQYF

d_gene: TRBD1
v_gene: TRBV29-1
abundance: few
j_gene: TRBJ2-3
CDR3nt: TGCAGCGTTGATTTCGCAGGGGGAGATACGCAGTATTTT
CDR3aa: CSVDFAGGDTQYF

d_gene: TRBD2
v_gene: TRBV6-5
abundance: few
j_gene: TRBJ2-1
CDR3nt: TGTGCCAGCGGCGGGGAGTCACGACTAGCGGGAGGTCTAGGGAATGAGCAGTTCTTC
CDR3aa: CASGGESRLAGGLGNEQFF

d_gene: .
v_gene: TRBV7-9
abundance: .
j_gene: TRBJ1-2
CDR3nt: TGTGCCAGCAGCTTAGCAGCCGGACCATACTACACCTTC
CDR3aa: CASSLAAGPYYTF

d_gene: .
v_gene: TRBV7-2
abundance: few
j_gene: TRBJ2-5
CDR3nt: TGTGCCAGCAGCCGAAGAAGGGTTTTAGGCCAAGAGACCCAGTACTTC
CDR3aa: CASSRRRVLGQETQYF

d_gene: TRBD2
v_gene: TRBV6-6
abundance: few
j_gene: TRBJ2-7
CDR3nt: TGTGCCAGCACTCACGGGGGACTAGCGGGGGGGCTATCCTACGAGCAGTACTTC
CDR3aa: CASTHGGLAGGLSYEQYF

d_gene: TRBD2
v_gene: TRBV11-2
abundance: .
j_gene: TRBJ2-1
CDR3nt: TGTGCCAGCAGCCGAGGGACTAGCGGGAATGAGCAGTTCTTC
CDR3aa: CASSRGTSGNEQFF

d_gene: .
v_gene: TRBV12-3/TRBV12-4
abundance: few
j_gene: TRBJ1-2
CDR3nt: TGTGCCAGCAGTCGAGCTACGGATGGCTACACCTTC
CDR3aa: CASSRATDGYTF

d_gene: .
v_gene: TRBV6-5
abundance: .
j_gene: TRBJ1-6
CDR3nt: TGTGCCAGCTCATCCGAGTTTAATTCACCCCTCCACTTT
CDR3aa: CASSSEFNSPLHF

d_gene: TRBD2
v_gene: TRBV29-1
abundance: .
j_gene: TRBJ2-1
CDR3nt: TGCAGCGTTGAAGGGGAGGGAATGGTCAATGAGCAGTTCTTC
CDR3aa: CSVEGEGMVNEQFF

d_gene: .
v_gene: TRBV29-1
abundance: few
j_gene: TRBJ1-2
CDR3nt: TGCAGCGTTGAGAACTATGGCTACACCTTC
CDR3aa: CSVENYGYTF

d_gene: .
v_gene: TRBV18
abundance: .
j_gene: TRBJ1-1
CDR3nt: TGTGCCAGCTCAGCTGGGGGGATGCACACTGAAGCTTTCTTT
CDR3aa: CASSAGGMHTEAFF

d_gene: .
v_gene: TRBV5-6
abundance: .
j_gene: TRBJ1-5
CDR3nt: TGTGCCAGCAGCTTGGCCGGGAGAAGTCAGCCCCAGCATTTT
CDR3aa: CASSLAGRSQPQHF

d_gene: TRBD2
v_gene: TRBV9
abundance: .
j_gene: TRBJ2-7
CDR3nt: TGTGCCAGCAGCGTAGGGGTAGCGGGTGAGCAGTACTTC
CDR3aa: CASSVGVAGEQYF

d_gene: .
v_gene: TRBV27
abundance: .
j_gene: TRBJ1-2
CDR3nt: TGTGCCAGCAGGCCCGGAAGGGGAGCCTATGGCTACACCTTC
CDR3aa: CASRPGRGAYGYTF

d_gene: .
v_gene: TRBV27
abundance: few
j_gene: TRBJ2-2
CDR3nt: TGTGCCAGCAACAACAGGGCCGGGGAGCTGTTTTTT
CDR3aa: CASNNRAGELFF

d_gene: TRBD2
v_gene: TRBV7-8
abundance: few
j_gene: TRBJ2-3
CDR3nt: TGTGCCAGCAGCTACGGGGGGAAAAGAGATACGCAGTATTTT
CDR3aa: CASSYGGKRDTQYF

d_gene: .
v_gene: TRBV27
abundance: .
j_gene: TRBJ1-2
CDR3nt: TGTGCCAGCAGTTTGCAGGGCTCCCCCTATGGCTACACCTTC
CDR3aa: CASSLQGSPYGYTF

d_gene: .
v_gene: TRBV5-1
abundance: .
j_gene: TRBJ1-1
CDR3nt: TGCGCCAGCAGCTTGGAGGGACAATCCAACACTGAAGCTTTCTTT
CDR3aa: CASSLEGQSNTEAFF

d_gene: TRBD1
v_gene: TRBV12-3/TRBV12-4
abundance: .
j_gene: TRBJ2-7
CDR3nt: TGTGCCAGCAGTTTATTGGACAGGGAAAACGAGCAGTACTTC
CDR3aa: CASSLLDRENEQYF

d_gene: TRBD1
v_gene: TRBV5-1
abundance: .
j_gene: TRBJ1-1
CDR3nt: TGCGCCAGCAGCTTGGAAGGGTGGGGACAGGTGAACACTGAAGCTTTCTTT
CDR3aa: CASSLEGWGQVNTEAFF

d_gene: .
v_gene: TRBV7-9
abundance: .
j_gene: TRBJ1-3
CDR3nt: TGTGCCAGCAGCTTAGCCAGGCGCTCTGGAAACACCATATATTTT
CDR3aa: CASSLARRSGNTIYF

d_gene: .
v_gene: TRBV18
abundance: few
j_gene: TRBJ1-1
CDR3nt: TGTGCCAGCTCACAGGAGGAAGCTTTCTTT
CDR3aa: CASSQEEAFF

d_gene: .
v_gene: TRBV27
abundance: once
j_gene: TRBJ1-5
CDR3nt: TGTGCCAGCAGTTTATGGGGCAGGGCGAGCAATCAGCCCCAGCATTTT
CDR3aa: CASSLWGRASNQPQHF

d_gene: .
v_gene: TRBV2
abundance: .
j_gene: TRBJ2-2
CDR3nt: TGTGCCAGCAGTGAGTCATCGACCGGGGAGCTGTTTTTT
CDR3aa: CASSESSTGELFF

d_gene: .
v_gene: TRBV7-2
abundance: few
j_gene: TRBJ2-3
CDR3nt: TGTGCCAGCAGCTTGGATTCGGGGAACACAGATACGCAGTATTTT
CDR3aa: CASSLDSGNTDTQYF

d_gene: .
v_gene: TRBV4-2
abundance: .
j_gene: TRBJ2-7
CDR3nt: TGTGCCAGCAGCCAAGATAATGGGCGGGCCGGGAAGTACGAGCAGTACTTC
CDR3aa: CASSQDNGRAGKYEQYF

d_gene: .
v_gene: TRBV24-1
abundance: few
j_gene: TRBJ2-3
CDR3nt: TGTGCCACCAGCGCGGGGAGACAGCCGCCAGATACGCAGTATTTT
CDR3aa: CATSAGRQPPDTQYF

d_gene: .
v_gene: TRBV4-1
abundance: few
j_gene: TRBJ2-1
CDR3nt: TGCGCCAGCAGCCAAGTGGAGGGGAGGAATGAGCAGTTCTTC
CDR3aa: CASSQVEGRNEQFF

d_gene: TRBD2
v_gene: TRBV7-8
abundance: few
j_gene: TRBJ2-3
CDR3nt: TGTGCCAGCAGCTTAGGTCGACTAGCGGGGATCACAGATACGCAGTATTTT
CDR3aa: CASSLGRLAGITDTQYF

d_gene: TRBD1
v_gene: TRBV15
abundance: few
j_gene: TRBJ2-2
CDR3nt: TGTGCCACCAGCAGAGGACGACGCCCAAGGACAGGGAGAACCGGGGAGCTGTTTTTT
CDR3aa: CATSRGRRPRTGRTGELFF

d_gene: .
v_gene: TRBV18
abundance: few
j_gene: TRBJ2-7
CDR3nt: TGTGCCAGCTCACCACCGGGTCGACAGGAGGGTGAGCAGTACTTC
CDR3aa: CASSPPGRQEGEQYF

d_gene: .
v_gene: TRBV19
abundance: .
j_gene: TRBJ1-2
CDR3nt: TGTGCCAGTAGTATTAGCCGGACTTACTATGGCTACACCTTC
CDR3aa: CASSISRTYYGYTF

d_gene: .
v_gene: TRBV24-1
abundance: few
j_gene: TRBJ1-4
CDR3nt: TGTGCCACCAGTGATAAACTAAATGAAAAACTGTTTTTT
CDR3aa: CATSDKLNEKLFF

d_gene: TRBD1
v_gene: TRBV7-8
abundance: .
j_gene: TRBJ2-7
CDR3nt: TGTGCCAGCAGCCTCTTCGGACAGGGTAAAGTGCGCTACGAGCAGTACTTC
CDR3aa: CASSLFGQGKVRYEQYF

d_gene: TRBD2
v_gene: TRBV11-2
abundance: .
j_gene: TRBJ2-1
CDR3nt: TGTGCCAGCAGCTTAGTTCTAGCGGGAGTATACCTTGGCAATGAGCAGTTCTTC
CDR3aa: CASSLVLAGVYLGNEQFF

d_gene: TRBD2
v_gene: TRBV3-1
abundance: few
j_gene: TRBJ2-5
CDR3nt: TGTGCCAGCAGCCAGGGACTAGTCGGAGAGACCCAGTACTTC
CDR3aa: CASSQGLVGETQYF

d_gene: .
v_gene: TRBV5-1
abundance: many
j_gene: TRBJ2-3
CDR3nt: TGCGCCAGCAGCCGAGATACTAGCACAGATACGCAGTATTTT
CDR3aa: CASSRDTSTDTQYF

d_gene: .
v_gene: TRBV18
abundance: few
j_gene: TRBJ2-5
CDR3nt: TGTGCCAGCTCACCACCGAATGGGCAGTCCCAAGAGACCCAGTACTTC
CDR3aa: CASSPPNGQSQETQYF

d_gene: TRBD1
v_gene: TRBV18
abundance: .
j_gene: TRBJ1-1
CDR3nt: TGTGCCAGCTCACGAGCGACAGGGGACACTGAAGCTTTCTTT
CDR3aa: CASSRATGDTEAFF